The entry below gives a single TCR beta chain sequence along with its context. These data are taken from a study of OX40 agonist ivuxolimab in advanced cancers. Study context: While on treatment, patients had intravenous ivuxolimab at 0.01 to 10 mg/kg every 2 weeks. Of mixed ages from about 20 to 80 and averaging about 56 years, the group was almost 85% male. There were three patients with partial responses, one having hepatocellular carcinoma and two cutaneous melanoma.

Patients were ruled out by autoimmune disease history or systemic immunosuppression. Some clones are missing from TCRdb's copy, which holds only in-frame ones; the method was immunoSEQ multiplex PCR. The table has nearly 65,000 clones, about 91% seen once; the top ten hold about 4%. V was pared by 3 bases and J by 6 bases, with 13 bases of the junction left unmatched. The CDR3 runs to 19 residues. Looked up from germline, CDR1 is SGDLS and CDR2 is YYNGEE. The V and J genes are TRBV9 and TRBJ2-3; 16 bases fit TRBD2. The sample consisted of CD4+ or CD8+ T cells sorted from blood, taken in a trial of the OX40 agonist ivuxolimab. This sequence was found in an adult with an advanced solid tumor such as melanoma, head and neck, liver or kidney cancer. In nucleotides, the CDR3 is TGTGCCAGCAGCGGTTACGGGACTAGCGGGAGGGCCCCCGGGGATACGCAGTATTTT. Translated, it gives CASSGYGTSGRAPGDTQYF.